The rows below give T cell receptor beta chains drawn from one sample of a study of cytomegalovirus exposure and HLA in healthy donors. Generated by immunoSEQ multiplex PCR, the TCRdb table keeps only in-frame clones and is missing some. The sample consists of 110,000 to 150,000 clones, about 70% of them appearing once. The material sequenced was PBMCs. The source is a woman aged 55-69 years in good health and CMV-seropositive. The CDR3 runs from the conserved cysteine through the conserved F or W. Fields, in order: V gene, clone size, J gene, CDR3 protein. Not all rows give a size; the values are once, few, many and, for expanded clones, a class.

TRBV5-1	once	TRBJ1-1	CASSWRQGEANTEAFF
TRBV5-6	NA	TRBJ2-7	CASSNTRSSYEQYF
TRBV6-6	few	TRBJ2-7	CASSNDGLAGNEQYF
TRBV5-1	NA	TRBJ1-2	CASSLYVEVADGYTF
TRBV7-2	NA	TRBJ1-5	CASSPTSSGGNQPQHF
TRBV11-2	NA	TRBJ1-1	CASSLSQGARTEAFF
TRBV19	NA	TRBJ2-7	CASSEGSKYEQYF
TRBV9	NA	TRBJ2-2	CASSRLQGNTGELFF
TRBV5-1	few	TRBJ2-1	CASSTGTSGSVYEQFF
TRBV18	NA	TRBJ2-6	CASSPPGPGANVLTF
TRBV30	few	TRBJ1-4	CASTSGMKEKLFF
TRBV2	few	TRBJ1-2	CASSGQQYYGYTF
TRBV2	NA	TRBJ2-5	CASRAGGQETQYF
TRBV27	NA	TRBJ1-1	CASRAGNTEAFF
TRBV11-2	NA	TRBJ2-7	CASRDRAFNEQYF
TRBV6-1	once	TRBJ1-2	CASSEDGTGTGYTF
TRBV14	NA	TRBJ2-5	CASSLGLATMGETQYF
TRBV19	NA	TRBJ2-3	CASSIVARGTDTQYF
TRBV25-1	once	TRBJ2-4	CASSETSGRGNIQYF
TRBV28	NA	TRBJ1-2	CASMQGGVSGYTF
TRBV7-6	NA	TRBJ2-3	CASSTGTSVRTDTQYF
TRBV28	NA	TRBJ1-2	CASSLTGNYGYTF
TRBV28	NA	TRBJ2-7	CASSRGGAVHEQYF
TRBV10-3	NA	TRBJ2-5	CAIRGQSETQYF
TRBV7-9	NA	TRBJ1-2	CASRLGQGEGYTF
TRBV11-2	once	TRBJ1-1	CASSLGAGNTEAFF
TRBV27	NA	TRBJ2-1	CASSRTSGSSYNEQFF
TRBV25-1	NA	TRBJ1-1	CASSELAGNTETFF
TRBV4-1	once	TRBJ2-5	CASSRQGSQETQYF
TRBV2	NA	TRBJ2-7	CASRHRGQTYEQYF
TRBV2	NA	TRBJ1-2	CASSDRRANYGYTF
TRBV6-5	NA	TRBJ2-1	CASIDTSAGNEQFF
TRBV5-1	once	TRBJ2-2	CASSPQGVETGELFF
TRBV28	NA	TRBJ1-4	CASRPTGERTNEKLFF
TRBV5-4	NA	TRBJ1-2	CVTTGGLGGYTF
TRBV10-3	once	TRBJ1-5	CAISTGQADQPQHF
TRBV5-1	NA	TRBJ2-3	CASGAGGGDTQYF
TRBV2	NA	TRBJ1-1	CASRLQGLNTEAFF
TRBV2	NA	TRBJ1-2	CASSSGLEGYTF
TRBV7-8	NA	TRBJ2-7	CASSFSETYEQYF
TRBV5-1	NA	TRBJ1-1	CASSLPPSYEAFF